The rows below give T cell receptor beta chains drawn from one sample of a study of cytomegalovirus exposure and HLA in healthy donors. Here immunoSEQ multiplex PCR was the method, and the copy in TCRdb shows in-frame clones only, minus some. Its clone listing holds about 72,000 clones. The sequenced sample was PBMCs. The source is a middle-aged woman in good health and CMV-seropositive. CDR3s include the opening cysteine and the closing phenylalanine or tryptophan. A D gene is named only where the DNA matches it firmly.

>TRBJ2-2|TRBV15|TRBD2
CATSRGERGWNTGELFF
TGTGCCACCAGCAGAGGGGAGCGGGGTTGGAACACCGGGGAGCTGTTTTTT
>TRBJ2-1|TRBV29-1|TRBD2
CSSTGTSQHNEQFF
TGCAGTTCGACCGGGACTAGCCAACACAATGAGCAGTTCTTC
>TRBJ2-3|TRBV19|.
CASTVGDADTQYF
TGTGCCAGTACGGTAGGGGATGCAGATACGCAGTATTTT
>TRBJ2-7|TRBV5-1|TRBD1
CASSTLTGGDEQYF
TGCGCCAGCAGCACTCTCACAGGGGGCGACGAGCAGTACTTC
>TRBJ2-3|TRBV28|.
CASSFGGTDTQYF
TGTGCCAGCAGTTTCGGGGGCACAGATACGCAGTATTTT
>TRBJ1-2|TRBV5-1|TRBD1
CASSLDGRDRDNGYTF
TGCGCCAGCAGCTTGGATGGACGGGACAGGGACAATGGCTACACCTTC
>TRBJ2-1|TRBV4-1|TRBD1
CASSQDRVTRGRDEQFF
TGCGCCAGCAGCCAAGATCGGGTAACTAGGGGGCGGGATGAGCAGTTCTTC
>TRBJ2-7|TRBV7-2|TRBD2
CASSLTGLAAGNYEQYF
TGTGCCAGCAGCCTCACCGGACTAGCGGCCGGGAACTACGAGCAGTACTTC
>TRBJ2-2|TRBV19|TRBD2
CASSSTSGRTSTGELFF
TGTGCCAGTAGTTCGACTAGCGGGAGGACCAGCACCGGGGAGCTGTTTTTT
>TRBJ2-1|TRBV9|TRBD1
CASSVDAGGYNEQFF
TGTGCCAGCAGCGTAGACGCAGGGGGATACAATGAACAGTTCTTC
>TRBJ1-1|TRBV28|TRBD1
CASKLPTGGNTEAFF
TGTGCCAGCAAACTACCGACAGGGGGGAACACTGAAGCTTTCTTT
>TRBJ1-2|TRBV7-9|.
CASSLEGGNVGYTF
TGTGCCAGCAGCTTGGAAGGGGGTAATGTAGGCTACACCTTC
>TRBJ1-5|TRBV4-1|.
CASSQILEGPSQPQHF
TGCGCCAGCAGCCAGATCCTGGAGGGCCCCAGTCAGCCCCAGCATTTT
>TRBJ1-5|TRBV5-1|.
CASSLGQGQPQHF
TGCGCCAGCAGCTTGGGTCAGGGCCAGCCCCAGCATTTT
>TRBJ2-1|TRBV7-3|TRBD2
CASSPSGAVYNEQFF
TGTGCCAGCAGCCCGAGCGGGGCAGTATACAATGAGCAGTTCTTC
>TRBJ1-1|TRBV9|.
CASSVDPRNMNTEAFF
TGTGCCAGCAGCGTAGACCCCAGAAACATGAACACTGAAGCTTTCTTT